This T cell receptor beta chain was recorded in a study of blood T cell repertoires in COVID-19. Germline V gene sequence: CDR1 LGHDT, CDR2 YNNKEL (reference sequence). The CDR3 length is 15 residues. V shed 4 bases and J shed 5 bases, with 16 bases lying between them. The table lists this clone with a count of one. TCRdb keeps only in-frame clones here, not all; method: immunoSEQ multiplex PCR. This sample carries about 190,000 clones, 82% of them seen once, and the ten largest clones take 7.8%. The sequence was collected from an older woman with COVID-19, enrolled during active disease. This chain joins TRBV3-1 (or the pseudogene TRBV3-2) and TRBJ2-3, with D possibly TRBD1 on 6 matching bases. The sample consisted of peripheral blood. CDR3 bases: TGTGCCAGCAGCCCCTCTCCCCGAGGGGGAGATACGCAGTATTTT. Translated: CASSPSPRGGDTQYF.